This entry lists 3 T cell receptor beta chains sequenced from one sample in a study of post-analysis software for immune sequencing data. Carried by the TCR beta cDNA libraries were unique molecular identifiers. TCRdb reprocessed the PCR reads via MiXCR and lists one record per CDR3 protein. The table shows 450,000 or so distinct CDR3 sequences, with under 55% occurring only once. Points from the study as a whole: When patients were compared with controls, four to six TRBV segments were more frequent, TRBV5-6, TRBV5-1 and TRBV20-1 among them.

Their antigens remain unidentified. The sequenced sample was blood. These receptors were collected from a girl between 10 and 17 years old with multiple sclerosis.

This clonotype came up a few times. This chain connects TRBV20-1 to TRBJ2-3; D unclear. The CDR3 contains 14 residues. V lost 1 base, J lost 2 bases, and 10 bases lay in between. CDR1 is DFQATT and CDR2 is SNEGSKA in the germline V gene (reference sequence). The CDR3 DNA follows: TGCAGTGCTAGAGCCGATCCTTACACAGATACGCAGTATTTT. Encoded protein: CSARADPYTDTQYF.

This clonotype was picked up a small number of times. V gene TRBV5-1 combines with J gene TRBJ2-3, with 7 bases identical to TRBD2. The CDR3 is 16 amino acids. The germline gives CDR1 SGHRS, CDR2 YFSETQ. J gave up 2 bases and V 4 bases, and 10 bases lay outside the gene matches. The CDR3 protein is CASSNGLVDPTDTQYF. The CDR3 region has the DNA TGCGCCAGCAGCAACGGACTAGTCGACCCCACAGATACGCAGTATTTT.

V is TRBV20-1 and J is TRBJ2-1; perhaps TRBD2 as D (6 bases). There are 14 residues in the CDR3. V lost 3 bases and J 3 bases, leaving 12 bases between the germline ends. Germline assignment: CDR1 DFQATT and CDR2 SNEGSKA (reference sequence). CDR3 DNA sequence: TGCAGTGCTAGGGGCGGGGCCGGCTACAATGAGCAGTTCTTC. It encodes CSARGGAGYNEQFF.